These 3 T cell receptor beta chains share one sample of origin, sequenced in a study of blood T cell repertoires in COVID-19. Assay used: immunoSEQ multiplex PCR; TCRdb lists only in-frame clones, some missing. The data contain some 370,000 clones, about four fifths of them singletons. The sequenced sample consisted of PBMCs or T cells enriched from blood (not recorded which). The source is a woman aged 50 to 60 who had recovered from COVID-19.

The chain is built from TRBV18 and TRBJ2-1, with TRBD1 matching 8 bases. Per the germline V gene, CDR1 is KGHSH and CDR2 is LQKENI. The V and J ends lost 6 bases and 4 bases, in that order; junction bases with no gene match: 11. CDR3 length: 16 residues. DNA for the CDR3: TGTGCCAGCTCCCCGCAGAACAGGGGGGTTTACAATGAGCAGTTCTTC. It yields the protein CASSPQNRGVYNEQFF.

A single count supports this clone. This chain uses TRBV3-1 (or the pseudogene TRBV3-2) with TRBJ1-6, with 7 bases identical to TRBD1. This CDR3 is built from 16 residues. V shed 4 bases and J 7 bases; nucleotides not matched to a gene: 10. Looked up from germline, CDR1 is LGHDT and CDR2 is YNNKEL (reference sequence). The CDR3 here is CASSRYRDSNNSPLHF. The CDR3 DNA is TGTGCCAGCAGCCGCTACCGGGACAGCAACAATTCACCCCTCCACTTT.

This clone was detected only once. The chain is built from TRBV18 and TRBJ2-3, with 7 positions matching TRBD2. V lost 4 bases, J lost 4 bases, and 5 bases stayed unmatched. Germline V gene sequence: CDR1 KGHSH, CDR2 LQKENI. CDR3 length: 14 residues. The CDR3 reads CASSRGGSPDTQYF. The CDR3 nucleotides read TGTGCCAGCTCACGGGGCGGGAGTCCAGATACGCAGTATTTT.